This T cell receptor (beta chain) comes out of a study of cytomegalovirus exposure and HLA in healthy donors. Overall study context: Unique TCRs numbering around 80 million, obtained from HLA-typed donors, made up an early data release. General study points: Later analysis associated a missense DCLRE1C variant with TCR beta V- and J-gene trimming. A reported reduction in N-insertions relative to the approximately 690-donor mean was seen in an Asian-associated ancestry cluster in a later analysis. Reported performance of the classifier showed diagnosis of cytomegalovirus status with high specificity and sensitivity.

PCR amplification relied on 60 Vbeta primers (plus 13 Jbeta primers). TCRdb keeps only in-frame clones here, not all; method: immunoSEQ multiplex PCR. The repertoire has around 83,000 clones, over 75% of them found once; the top ten carry 4.4%. On this clone: The antigen is not known.

V was cut by 5 bases and J by 4 bases, with 12 bases left in between. The CDR3 runs to 13 residues. Germline CDR1 LNHDA, CDR2 SQIVND (reference sequence). The material sequenced was PBMCs. This sequence originates from a male donor in good health and CMV-seropositive. The rearrangement uses TRBV19 and TRBJ2-7; D may be TRBD1 (6 bases). The chain's CDR3 is CASSPTGRYEQYF. CDR3 DNA: TGTGCCAGTAGTCCTACAGGGCGGTACGAGCAGTACTTC.